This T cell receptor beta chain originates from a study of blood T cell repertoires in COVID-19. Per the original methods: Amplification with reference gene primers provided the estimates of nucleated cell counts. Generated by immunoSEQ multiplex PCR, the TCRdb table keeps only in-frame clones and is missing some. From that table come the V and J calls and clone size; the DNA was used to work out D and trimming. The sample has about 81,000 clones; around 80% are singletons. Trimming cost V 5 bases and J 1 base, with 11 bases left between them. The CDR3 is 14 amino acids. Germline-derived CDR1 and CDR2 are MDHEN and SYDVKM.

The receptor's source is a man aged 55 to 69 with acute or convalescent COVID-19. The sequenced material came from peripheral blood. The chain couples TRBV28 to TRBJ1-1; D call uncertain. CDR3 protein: CASSPPNQNTEAFF. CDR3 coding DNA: TGTGCCAGCAGTCCCCCCAATCAGAACACTGAAGCTTTCTTT. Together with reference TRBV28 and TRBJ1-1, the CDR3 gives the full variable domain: DVKVTQSSRYLVKRTGEKVFLECVQDMDHENMFWYRQDPGLGLRLIYFSYDVKMKEKGDIPEGYSVSREKKERFSLILESASTNQTSMYLCASSPPNQNTEAFFGQGTRLTVV.